This record concerns one T cell receptor beta chain sequence. What it binds is unknown. From germline, CDR1 is SNHLY and CDR2 FYNNEI. The V gene lost 6 bases and the J gene lost 3 bases, with 12 bases spanning the gap. The CDR3 is 14 amino acids. The entry originates in a study of T cell responses to AZD1222 COVID-19 vaccine. Study results and caveats: The donors showed a predominance of white British ancestry and of females, with possible underestimation of clonal diversity. The study sampled repertoires only after the peak T cell response. Across the whole spike, CD4 TCRs peaked at regions 160-218 and 743-854.

TCRdb keeps only in-frame clones here, not all; method: immunoSEQ multiplex PCR. The top ten hold just under 3% of the sample, which has roughly 120,000 clones, approximately 93% seen once. The sample consisted of peripheral blood, taken on day 0 of AZD1222 vaccination. The source of this sequence is an adult in good health. This sequence joins TRBV2 and TRBJ2-1; tentatively, D is TRBD2 (5 bases). Here the CDR3 reads CASRPPGLYNEQFF. The CDR3 DNA follows: TGTGCCAGCAGGCCCCCTGGACTCTACAATGAGCAGTTCTTC.